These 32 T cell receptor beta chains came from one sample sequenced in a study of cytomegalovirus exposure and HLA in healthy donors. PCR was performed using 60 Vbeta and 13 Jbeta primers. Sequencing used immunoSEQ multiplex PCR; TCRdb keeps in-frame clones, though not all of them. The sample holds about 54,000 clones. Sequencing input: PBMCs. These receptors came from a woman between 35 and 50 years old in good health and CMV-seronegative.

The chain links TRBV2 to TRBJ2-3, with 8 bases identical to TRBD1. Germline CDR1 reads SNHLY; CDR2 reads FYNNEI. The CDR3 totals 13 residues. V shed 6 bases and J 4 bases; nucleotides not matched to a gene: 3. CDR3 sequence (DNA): TGTGCCAGCAGAGGACAGGGATCAGATACGCAGTATTTT. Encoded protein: CASRGQGSDTQYF.

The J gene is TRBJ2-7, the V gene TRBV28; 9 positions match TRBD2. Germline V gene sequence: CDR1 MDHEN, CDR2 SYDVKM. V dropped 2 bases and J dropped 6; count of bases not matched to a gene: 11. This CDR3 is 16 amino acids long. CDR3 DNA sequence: TGTGCCAGCAGTTTAGATGTTCTAGCGGGGCCACCCGAGCAGTACTTC. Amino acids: CASSLDVLAGPPEQYF.

CDR3: CATLLAAGNEQFF. The CDR3, as DNA: TGTGCCACCCTACTAGCGGCTGGGAATGAGCAGTTCTTC. This sequence joins TRBV27 and TRBJ2-1; 8 bases map to TRBD2. With V trimmed by 10 bases and J by 7 bases, 9 bases remained unmatched. Germline loops: CDR1 MNHEY, CDR2 SMNVEV (reference sequence). The CDR3 is made up of 13 amino acids.

The CDR3 region has the DNA TGCAGCGTCGCCGACAGGGGGGACACTGAAGCTTTCTTT. Translation: CSVADRGDTEAFF. The rearrangement uses TRBV29-1 and TRBJ1-1, with TRBD1 matching over 9 bases. CDR3 length: 13 residues. CDR1 SQVTM and CDR2 ANQGSEA come from the germline V gene. Trimming took 6 bases from V and 3 from J; bases not matched to a gene: 5.

In DNA, the CDR3 is TGTGCCAGCAGTGACAGGGAAGGCAAAAACATTCAGTACTTC. It is translated as CASSDREGKNIQYF. The gene calls are TRBV2 and TRBJ2-4; weak D call: TRBD1 (5 bases). Trimming cost V 3 bases and J 3 bases, with 9 bases left between them. CDR1 is SNHLY, CDR2 FYNNEI, per germline. This CDR3 comprises 14 residues.

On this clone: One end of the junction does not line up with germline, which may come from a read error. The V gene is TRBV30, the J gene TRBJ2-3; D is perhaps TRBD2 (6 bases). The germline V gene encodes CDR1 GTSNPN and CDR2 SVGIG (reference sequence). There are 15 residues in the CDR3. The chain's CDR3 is CAGSEGGTLTDTQYF. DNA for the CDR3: TGTGCCGGGAGCGAGGGCGGGACCCTCACAGATACGCAGTATTTT.

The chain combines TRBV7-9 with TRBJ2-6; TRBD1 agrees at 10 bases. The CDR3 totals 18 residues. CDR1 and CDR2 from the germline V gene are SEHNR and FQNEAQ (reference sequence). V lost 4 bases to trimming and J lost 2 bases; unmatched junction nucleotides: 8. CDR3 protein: CASSYPGTGVAGANVLTF. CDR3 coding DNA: TGTGCCAGCAGCTACCCCGGGACAGGGGTTGCTGGGGCCAACGTCCTGACTTTC.

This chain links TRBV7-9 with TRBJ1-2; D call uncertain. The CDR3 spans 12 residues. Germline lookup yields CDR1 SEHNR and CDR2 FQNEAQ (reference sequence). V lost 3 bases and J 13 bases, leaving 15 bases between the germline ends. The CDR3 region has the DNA TGTGCCAGCAGCTTCTTAGACCGGGTATGCACCTTC. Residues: CASSFLDRVCTF. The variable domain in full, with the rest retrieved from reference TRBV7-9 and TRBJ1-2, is DTGVSQNPRHKITKRGQNVTFRCDPISEHNRLYWYRQTLGQGPEFLTYFQNEAQLEKSRLLSDRFSAERPKGSFSTLEIQRTEQGDSAMYLCASSFLDRVCTFGSGTRLTVV.

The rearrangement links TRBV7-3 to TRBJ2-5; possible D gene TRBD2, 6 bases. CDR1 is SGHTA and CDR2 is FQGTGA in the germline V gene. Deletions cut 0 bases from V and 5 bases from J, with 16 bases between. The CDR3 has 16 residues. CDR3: CASSLTSGSGPETQYF. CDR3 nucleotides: TGTGCCAGCAGCTTAACATCCGGGAGTGGGCCTGAGACCCAGTACTTC.

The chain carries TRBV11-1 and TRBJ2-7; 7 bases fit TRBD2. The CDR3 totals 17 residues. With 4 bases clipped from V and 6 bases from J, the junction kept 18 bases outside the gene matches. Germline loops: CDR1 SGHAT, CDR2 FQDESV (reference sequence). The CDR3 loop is CASSSNREDTSAGEQYF. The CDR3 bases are TGTGCCAGCAGCTCCAATAGAGAGGATACTAGCGCCGGCGAGCAGTACTTC.

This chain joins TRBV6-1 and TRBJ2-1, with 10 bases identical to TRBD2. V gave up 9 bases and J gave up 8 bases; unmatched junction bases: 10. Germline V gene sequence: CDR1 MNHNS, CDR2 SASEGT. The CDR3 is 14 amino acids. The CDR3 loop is CASMSGGAADEQFF. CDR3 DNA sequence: TGTGCCAGTATGAGCGGGGGGGCCGCCGATGAGCAGTTCTTC.

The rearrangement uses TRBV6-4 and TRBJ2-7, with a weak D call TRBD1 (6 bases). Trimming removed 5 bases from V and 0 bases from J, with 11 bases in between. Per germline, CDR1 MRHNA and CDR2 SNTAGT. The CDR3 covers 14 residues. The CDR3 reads CASSPDSNSYEQYF. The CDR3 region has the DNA TGTGCCAGCAGTCCGGACAGCAACTCCTACGAGCAGTACTTC.

In DNA form, the CDR3 reads TGTGCCAGCAGACAGGGACTAGCGGTTTCCTACGAGCAGTACTTC. It codes for CASRQGLAVSYEQYF. This chain joins TRBV28 and TRBJ2-7; 11 bases are a match to TRBD2. The CDR3 loop spans 15 amino acids. In germline, CDR1 is MDHEN, CDR2 SYDVKM. The V gene end was trimmed by 6 bases and the J gene end by 1 base; junction bases not matched to a gene: 5.

The CDR3 nucleotides are TGCGCCAGCAGCTTGCTAGCGGGAGCGATCACAGATACGCAGTATTTT. Translation: CASSLLAGAITDTQYF. The chain is built from TRBV5-1 and TRBJ2-3; 10 nucleotides line up with TRBD2. After removal of 1 base from V and 2 bases from J, the junction contained 4 bases not matched to a gene. The CDR3 is 16 residues long. Germline CDR1 and CDR2: SGHRS and YFSETQ.

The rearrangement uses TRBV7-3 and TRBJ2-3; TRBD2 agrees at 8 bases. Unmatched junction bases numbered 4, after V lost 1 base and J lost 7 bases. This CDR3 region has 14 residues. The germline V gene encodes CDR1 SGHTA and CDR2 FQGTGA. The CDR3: CASSLNGLANTQYF. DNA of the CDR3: TGTGCCAGCAGCTTAAACGGACTAGCAAATACGCAGTATTTT.

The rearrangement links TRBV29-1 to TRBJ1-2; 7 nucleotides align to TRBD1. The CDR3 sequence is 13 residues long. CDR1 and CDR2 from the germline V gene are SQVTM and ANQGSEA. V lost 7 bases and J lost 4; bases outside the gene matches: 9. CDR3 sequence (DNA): TGCAGCGCAGACAGAGAGGGGGCCTATGGCTACACCTTC. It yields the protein CSADREGAYGYTF.

The CDR3 nucleotides read TGTGCCAGCAGTGAGTTTGTGGGGGGGAGGACTGAAGCTTTCTTT. This codes for CASSEFVGGRTEAFF. The chain links TRBV2 to TRBJ1-1; tentatively, D is TRBD1 (5 bases). The CDR3 runs 15 residues. Germline V gives CDR1 SNHLY, CDR2 FYNNEI. Trimming left V 3 bases short and J 5 bases short, with 16 bases between.

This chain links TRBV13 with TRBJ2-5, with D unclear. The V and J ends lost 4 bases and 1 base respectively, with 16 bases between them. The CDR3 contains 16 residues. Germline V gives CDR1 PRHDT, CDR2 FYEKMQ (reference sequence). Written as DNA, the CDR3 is TGTGCCAGCAGCTCCGCGCGAACGTTGCTCCAAGAGACCCAGTACTTC. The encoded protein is CASSSARTLLQETQYF.

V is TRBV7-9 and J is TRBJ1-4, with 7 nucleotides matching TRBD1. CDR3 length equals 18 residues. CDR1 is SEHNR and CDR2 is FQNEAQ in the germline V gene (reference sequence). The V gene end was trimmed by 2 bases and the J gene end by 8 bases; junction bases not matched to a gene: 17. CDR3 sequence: CASSLKFQYGTEREKLFF. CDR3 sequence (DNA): TGTGCCAGCAGCTTAAAGTTCCAATATGGGACAGAGAGAGAAAAACTGTTTTTT.

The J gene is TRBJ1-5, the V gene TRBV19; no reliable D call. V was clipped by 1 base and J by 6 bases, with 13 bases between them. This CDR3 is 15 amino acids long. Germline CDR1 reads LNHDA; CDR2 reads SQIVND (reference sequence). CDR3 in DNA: TGTGCCAGTAGTATAGGGCGGGGAGCTGGTCAGCCCCAGCATTTT. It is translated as CASSIGRGAGQPQHF.

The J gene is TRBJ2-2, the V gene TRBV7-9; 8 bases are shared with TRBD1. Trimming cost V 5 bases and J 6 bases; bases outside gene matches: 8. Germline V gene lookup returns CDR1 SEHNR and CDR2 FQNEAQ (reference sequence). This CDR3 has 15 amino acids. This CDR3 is CASSAFRGRAGELFF. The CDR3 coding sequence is TGTGCCAGCAGCGCATTCAGGGGGCGCGCCGGGGAGCTGTTTTTT.

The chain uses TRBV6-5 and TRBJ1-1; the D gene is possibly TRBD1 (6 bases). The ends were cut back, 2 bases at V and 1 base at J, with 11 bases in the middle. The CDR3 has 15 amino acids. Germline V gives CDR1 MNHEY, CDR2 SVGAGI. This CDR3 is CASSYEGDGNTEAFF. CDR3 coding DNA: TGTGCCAGCAGTTACGAGGGGGACGGGAACACTGAAGCTTTCTTT.

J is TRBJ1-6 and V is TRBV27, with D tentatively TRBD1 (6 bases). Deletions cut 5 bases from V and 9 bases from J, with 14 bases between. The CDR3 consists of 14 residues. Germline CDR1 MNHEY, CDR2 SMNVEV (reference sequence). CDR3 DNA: TGTGCCAGCAGTCCCGGGACAAAGGGTTCACCCCTCCACTTT. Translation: CASSPGTKGSPLHF.

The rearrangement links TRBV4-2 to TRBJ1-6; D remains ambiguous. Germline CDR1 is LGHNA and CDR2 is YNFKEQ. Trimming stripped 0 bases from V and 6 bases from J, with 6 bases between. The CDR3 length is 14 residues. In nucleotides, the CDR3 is TGTGCCAGCAGCCAAGAATTGCGTAATTCACCCCTCCACTTT. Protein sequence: CASSQELRNSPLHF.

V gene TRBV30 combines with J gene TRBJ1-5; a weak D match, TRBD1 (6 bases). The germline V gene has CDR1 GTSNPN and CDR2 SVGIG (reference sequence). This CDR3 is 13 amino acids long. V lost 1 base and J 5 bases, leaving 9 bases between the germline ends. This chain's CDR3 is CAWSGTEYQPQHF. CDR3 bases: TGTGCCTGGAGTGGGACAGAATATCAGCCCCAGCATTTT.

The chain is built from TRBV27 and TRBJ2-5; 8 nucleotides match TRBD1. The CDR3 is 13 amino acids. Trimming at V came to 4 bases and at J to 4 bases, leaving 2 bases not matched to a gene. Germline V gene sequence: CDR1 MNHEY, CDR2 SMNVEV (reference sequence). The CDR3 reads CASSSRGPETQYF. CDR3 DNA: TGTGCCAGCAGTTCCAGGGGGCCAGAGACCCAGTACTTC.

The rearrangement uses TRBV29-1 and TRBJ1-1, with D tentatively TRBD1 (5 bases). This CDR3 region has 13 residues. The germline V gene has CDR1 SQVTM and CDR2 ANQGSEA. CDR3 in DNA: TGCCTCTACCCCAGGGCAGGGAACACTGAAGCTTTCTTT. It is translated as CLYPRAGNTEAFF.

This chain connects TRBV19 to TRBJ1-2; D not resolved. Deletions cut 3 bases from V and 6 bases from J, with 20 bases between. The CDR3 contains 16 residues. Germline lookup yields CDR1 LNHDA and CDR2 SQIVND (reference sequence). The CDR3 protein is CASSIATASPSNGYTF. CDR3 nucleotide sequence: TGTGCCAGTAGTATCGCCACAGCCTCCCCGTCGAATGGCTACACCTTC. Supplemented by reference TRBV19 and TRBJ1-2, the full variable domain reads DGGITQSPKYLFRKEGQNVTLSCEQNLNHDAMYWYRQDPGQGLRLIYYSQIVNDFQKGDIAEGYSVSREKKESFPLTVTSAQKNPTAFYLCASSIATASPSNGYTFGSGTRLTVV.

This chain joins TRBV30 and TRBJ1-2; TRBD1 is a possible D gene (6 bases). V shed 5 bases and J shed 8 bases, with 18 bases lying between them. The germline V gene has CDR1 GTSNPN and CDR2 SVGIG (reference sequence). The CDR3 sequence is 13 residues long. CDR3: CAWAAGGQGGYTF. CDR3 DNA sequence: TGTGCCTGGGCCGCCGGGGGGCAAGGAGGCTACACCTTC. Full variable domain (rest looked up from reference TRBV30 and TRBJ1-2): SQTIHQWPATLVQPVGSPLSLECTVEGTSNPNLYWYRQAAGRGLQLLFYSVGIGQISSEVPQNLSASRPQDRQFILSSKKLLLSDSGFYLCAWAAGGQGGYTFGSGTRLTVV.

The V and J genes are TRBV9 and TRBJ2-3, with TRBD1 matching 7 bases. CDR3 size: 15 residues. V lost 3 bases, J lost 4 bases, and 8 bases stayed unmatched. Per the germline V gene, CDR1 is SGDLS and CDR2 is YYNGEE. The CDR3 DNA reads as TGTGCCAGCAGCGGGCGGACAGGTGGCGCAGATACGCAGTATTTT. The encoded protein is CASSGRTGGADTQYF.

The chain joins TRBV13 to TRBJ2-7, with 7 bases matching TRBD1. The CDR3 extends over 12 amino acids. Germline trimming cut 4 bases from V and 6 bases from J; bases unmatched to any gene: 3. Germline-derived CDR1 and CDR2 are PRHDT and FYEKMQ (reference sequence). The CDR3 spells CASSSGTVEQYF. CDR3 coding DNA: TGTGCCAGCAGCTCCGGGACAGTCGAGCAGTACTTC.

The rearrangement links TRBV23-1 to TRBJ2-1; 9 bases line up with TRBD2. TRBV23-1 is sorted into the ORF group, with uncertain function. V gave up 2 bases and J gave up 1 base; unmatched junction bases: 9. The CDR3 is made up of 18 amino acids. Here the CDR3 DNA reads TGCGCCAGCAGTCAAAGGGGAAGCGGGAGGAGTTCCTACAATGAGCAGTTCTTC. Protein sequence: CASSQRGSGRSSYNEQFF.